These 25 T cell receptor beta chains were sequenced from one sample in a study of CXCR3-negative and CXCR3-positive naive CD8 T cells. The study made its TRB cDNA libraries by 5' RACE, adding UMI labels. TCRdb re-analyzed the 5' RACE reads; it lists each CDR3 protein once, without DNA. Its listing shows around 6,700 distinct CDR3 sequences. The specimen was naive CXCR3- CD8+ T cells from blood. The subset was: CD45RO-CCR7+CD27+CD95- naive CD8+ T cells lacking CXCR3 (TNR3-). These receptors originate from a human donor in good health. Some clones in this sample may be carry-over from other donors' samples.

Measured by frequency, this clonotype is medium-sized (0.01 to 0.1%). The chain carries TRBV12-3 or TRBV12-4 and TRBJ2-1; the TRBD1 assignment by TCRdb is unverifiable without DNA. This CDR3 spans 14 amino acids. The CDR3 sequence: CASRRQQLSNEQFF.

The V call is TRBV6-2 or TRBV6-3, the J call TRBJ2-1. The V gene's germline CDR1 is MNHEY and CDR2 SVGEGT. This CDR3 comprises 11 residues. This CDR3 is CASSYSSEQFF.

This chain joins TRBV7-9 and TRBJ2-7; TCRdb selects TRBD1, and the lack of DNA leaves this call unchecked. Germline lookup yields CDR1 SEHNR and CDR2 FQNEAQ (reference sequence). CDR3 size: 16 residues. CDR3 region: CASSPSPGQASYEQYF.

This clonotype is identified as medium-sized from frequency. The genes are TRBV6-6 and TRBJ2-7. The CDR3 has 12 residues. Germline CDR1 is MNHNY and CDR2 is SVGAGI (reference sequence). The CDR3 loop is CASIAGSYEQYF.

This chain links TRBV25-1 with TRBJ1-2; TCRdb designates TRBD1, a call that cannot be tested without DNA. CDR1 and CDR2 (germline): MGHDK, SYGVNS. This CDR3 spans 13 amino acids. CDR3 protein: CASSWDRGLGYTF.

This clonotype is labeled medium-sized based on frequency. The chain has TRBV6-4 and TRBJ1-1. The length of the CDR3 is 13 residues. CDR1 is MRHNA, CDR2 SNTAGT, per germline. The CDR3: CASSPYVNTEAFF.

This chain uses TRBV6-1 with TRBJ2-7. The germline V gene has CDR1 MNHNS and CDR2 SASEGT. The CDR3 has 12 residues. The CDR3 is CASRDAGYEQYF.

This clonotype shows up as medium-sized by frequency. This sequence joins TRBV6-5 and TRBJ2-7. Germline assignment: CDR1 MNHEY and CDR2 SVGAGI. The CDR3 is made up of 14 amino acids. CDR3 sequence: CASSTDATSYEQYF.

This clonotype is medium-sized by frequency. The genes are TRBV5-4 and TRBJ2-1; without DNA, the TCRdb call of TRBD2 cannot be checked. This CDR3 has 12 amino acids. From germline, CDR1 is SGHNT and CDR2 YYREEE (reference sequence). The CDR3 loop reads CAPGARDNEQFF. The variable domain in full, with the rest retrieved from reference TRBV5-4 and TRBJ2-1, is ETGVTQSPTHLIKTRGQQVTLRCSSQSGHNTVSWYQQALGQGPQFIFQYYREEENGRGNFPPRFSGLQFPNYSSELNVNALELDDSALYLCAPGARDNEQFFGPGTRLTVL.

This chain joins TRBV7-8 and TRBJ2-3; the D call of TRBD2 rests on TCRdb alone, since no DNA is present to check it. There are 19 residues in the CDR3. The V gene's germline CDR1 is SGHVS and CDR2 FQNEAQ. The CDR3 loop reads CASSLPAQTPSEPTDTQYF. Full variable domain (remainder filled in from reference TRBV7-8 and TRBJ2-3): GAGVSQSPRYKVAKRGQDVALRCDPISGHVSLFWYQQALGQGPEFLTYFQNEAQLDKSGLPSDRFFAERPEGSVSTLKIQRTQQEDSAVYLCASSLPAQTPSEPTDTQYFGPGTRLTVL.

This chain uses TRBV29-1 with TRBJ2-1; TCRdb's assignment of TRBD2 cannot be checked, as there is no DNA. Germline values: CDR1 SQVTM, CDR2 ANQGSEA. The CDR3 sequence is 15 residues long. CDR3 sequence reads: CSVSLSGSSYNEQFF.

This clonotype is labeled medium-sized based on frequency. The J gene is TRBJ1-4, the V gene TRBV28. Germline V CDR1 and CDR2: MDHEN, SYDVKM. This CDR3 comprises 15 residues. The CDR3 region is CASSLMGPSNEKLFF.

The CDR3 loop reads CSARGWTGLEAFF. V gene TRBV20-1 combines with J gene TRBJ1-1. Germline lookup yields CDR1 DFQATT and CDR2 SNEGSKA (reference sequence). The CDR3 totals 13 residues.

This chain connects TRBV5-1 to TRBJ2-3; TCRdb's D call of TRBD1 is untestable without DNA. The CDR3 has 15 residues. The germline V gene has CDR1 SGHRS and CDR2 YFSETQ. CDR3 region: CASSLEQGETDTQYF.

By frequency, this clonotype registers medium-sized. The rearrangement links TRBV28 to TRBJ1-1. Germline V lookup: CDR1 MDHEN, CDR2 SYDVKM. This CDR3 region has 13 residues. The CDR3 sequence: CASMAGRDTEAFF.

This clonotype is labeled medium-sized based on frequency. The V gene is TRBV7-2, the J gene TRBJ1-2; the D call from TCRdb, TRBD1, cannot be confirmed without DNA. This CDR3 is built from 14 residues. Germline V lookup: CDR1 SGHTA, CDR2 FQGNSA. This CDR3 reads CASSFSGADYGYTF.

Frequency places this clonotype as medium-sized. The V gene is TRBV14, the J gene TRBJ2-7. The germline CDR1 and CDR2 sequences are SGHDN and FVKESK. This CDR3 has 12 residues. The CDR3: CASSQDSYEQYF.

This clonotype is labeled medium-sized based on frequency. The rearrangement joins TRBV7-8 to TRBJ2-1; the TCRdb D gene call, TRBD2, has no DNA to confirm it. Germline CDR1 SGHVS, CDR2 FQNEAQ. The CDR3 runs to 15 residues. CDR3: CASSLASGDYNEQFF.

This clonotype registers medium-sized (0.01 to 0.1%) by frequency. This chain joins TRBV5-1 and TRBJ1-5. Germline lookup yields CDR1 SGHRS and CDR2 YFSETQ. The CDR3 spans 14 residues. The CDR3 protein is CASSLEGGNQPQHF.

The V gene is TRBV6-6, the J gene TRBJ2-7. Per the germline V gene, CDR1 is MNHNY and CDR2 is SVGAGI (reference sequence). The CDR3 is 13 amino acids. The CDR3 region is CASSVGSTYEQYF.

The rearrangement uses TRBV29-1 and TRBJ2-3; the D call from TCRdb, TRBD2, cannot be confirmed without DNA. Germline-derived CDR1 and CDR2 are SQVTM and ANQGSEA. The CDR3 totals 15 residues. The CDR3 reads CSVPHAGGGMYTQYF.

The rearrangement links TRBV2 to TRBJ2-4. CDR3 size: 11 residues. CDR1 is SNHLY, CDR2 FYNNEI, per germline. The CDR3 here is CASSEPLIQYF. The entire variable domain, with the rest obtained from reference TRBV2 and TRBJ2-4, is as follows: EPEVTQTPSHQVTQMGQEVILRCVPISNHLYFYWYRQILGQKVEFLVSFYNNEISEKSEIFDDQFSVERPDGSNFTLKIRSTKLEDSAMYFCASSEPLIQYFGAGTRLSVL.

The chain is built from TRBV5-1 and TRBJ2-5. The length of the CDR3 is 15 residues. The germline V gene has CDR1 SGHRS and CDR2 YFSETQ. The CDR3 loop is CASSLGLAQRETQYF. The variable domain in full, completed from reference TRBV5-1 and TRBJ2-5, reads KAGVTQTPRYLIKTRGQQVTLSCSPISGHRSVSWYQQTPGQGLQFLFEYFSETQRNKGNFPGRFSGRQFSNSRSEMNVSTLELGDSALYLCASSLGLAQRETQYFGPGTRLLVL.

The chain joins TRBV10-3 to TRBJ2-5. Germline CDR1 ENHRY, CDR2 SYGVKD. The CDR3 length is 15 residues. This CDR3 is CAISVPDGGQETQYF.

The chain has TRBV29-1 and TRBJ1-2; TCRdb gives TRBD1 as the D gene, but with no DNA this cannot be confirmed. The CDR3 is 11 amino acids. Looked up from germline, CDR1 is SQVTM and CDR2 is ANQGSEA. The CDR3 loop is CSGAGGRGYTF.